A selection of T cell receptor beta chains follows, all from one sample in a study of blood T cells in healthy people across ages. TCRdb analysed the 5' RACE reads with MiXCR anew, one entry per CDR3 protein. The sample includes about 840,000 distinct CDR3 sequences, 25% to 30% seen only once; the top ten take 10% to 13%. These data were also filed under a second study, of T cells of mothers and their children.

Material for sequencing was blood. The receptors stem from a woman aged 40 to 50 in good health. The CDR3 runs from the conserved cysteine through the conserved F or W. A D gene is named only where the DNA matches it firmly. Some rows mark clone size as missing; the rest say once, few, many or name a class of expanded clone.

j_call d_call v_call clone_size cdr3_aa cdr3_nt
TRBJ2-5 . TRBV5-1 . CASSLGLQEAQYF TGCGCCAGCAGCTTGGGACTACAAGAGGCCCAGTACTTC
TRBJ2-1 TRBD2 TRBV5-1 few CASSHPTSNSYNEQFF TGCGCCAGCAGCCACCCGACTAGCAATTCCTACAATGAGCAGTTCTTC
TRBJ1-2 TRBD1 TRBV7-9 . CASSRLTGDRPYGYTF TGTGCCAGCAGCCGTTTAACCGGGGACAGACCCTATGGCTACACCTTC
TRBJ2-3 TRBD2 TRBV5-1 . CASSSRGGSSTDTQYF TGCGCCAGCAGTTCGCGGGGGGGCAGTAGCACAGATACGCAGTATTTT
TRBJ2-3 . TRBV9 few CASSADIADTQYF TGTGCCAGCAGCGCCGACATAGCAGATACGCAGTATTTT
TRBJ2-7 TRBD1 TRBV12-3/TRBV12-4 large CASRWTGDYEQYF TGTGCCAGCAGATGGACAGGGGACTACGAGCAGTACTTC
TRBJ2-1 TRBD2 TRBV12-3/TRBV12-4 many CASSIRRGRIGSYNEQFF TGTGCCAGCAGCATACGGCGGGGGAGAATCGGGTCCTACAATGAGCAGTTCTTC
TRBJ2-4 . TRBV20-1 many CSASGERGRAKNIQYF TGCAGTGCTAGCGGGGAGAGGGGGAGAGCCAAAAACATTCAGTACTTC
TRBJ1-1 . TRBV2 . CASSVGQAINTEAFF TGTGCCAGCAGTGTTGGGCAGGCAATAAACACTGAAGCTTTCTTT
TRBJ2-1 . TRBV28 few CASSLRGMGYNEQFF TGTGCCAGCAGTTTGAGGGGGATGGGTTACAATGAGCAGTTCTTC
TRBJ1-2 . TRBV20-1 few CSARDGAGFMDGYTF TGCAGTGCTAGAGATGGGGCCGGGTTTATGGATGGCTACACCTTC
TRBJ2-1 TRBD2 TRBV20-1 . CSASPWGRGGYNEQFF TGCAGTGCTTCCCCCTGGGGACGGGGGGGCTACAATGAGCAGTTCTTC
TRBJ2-1 . TRBV20-1 . CSAYVSSSYNEQFF TGCAGTGCTTATGTCTCGAGCTCCTACAATGAGCAGTTCTTC
TRBJ1-6 . TRBV5-4 . CASSRDPYNSPLHF TGTGCCAGCAGCAGGGACCCATATAATTCACCCCTCCACTTT
TRBJ1-2 TRBD1 TRBV24-1 once CATSVGPGQVAGYTF TGTGCCACCAGTGTCGGACCGGGACAGGTCGCTGGCTACACCTTC
TRBJ1-4 . TRBV19 . CTSRGPSNEKLFF TGTACCAGCAGGGGACCGAGTAATGAAAAACTGTTTTTT